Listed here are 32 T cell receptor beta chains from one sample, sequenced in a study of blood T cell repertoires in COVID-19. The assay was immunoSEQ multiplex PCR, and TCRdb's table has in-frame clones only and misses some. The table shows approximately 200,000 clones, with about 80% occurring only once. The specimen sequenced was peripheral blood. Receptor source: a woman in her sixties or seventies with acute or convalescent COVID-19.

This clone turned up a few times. The CDR3 DNA reads as TGCAGTGCCGGGACAGGGGGAGGCTACACCTTC. It codes for CSAGTGGGYTF. The genes are TRBV20-1 and TRBJ1-2; 11 nucleotides agree with TRBD1. The ends lost 6 bases at V and 8 bases at J; junction bases unmatched: 2. The germline V gene has CDR1 DFQATT and CDR2 SNEGSKA (reference sequence). The CDR3 is made up of 11 amino acids.

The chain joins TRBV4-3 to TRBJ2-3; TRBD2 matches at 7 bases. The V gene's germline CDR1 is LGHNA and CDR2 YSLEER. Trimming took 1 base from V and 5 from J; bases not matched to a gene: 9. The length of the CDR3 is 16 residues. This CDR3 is CASSQARGVVRDTQYF. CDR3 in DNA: TGCGCCAGCAGCCAAGCACGGGGGGTTGTTCGAGATACGCAGTATTTT.

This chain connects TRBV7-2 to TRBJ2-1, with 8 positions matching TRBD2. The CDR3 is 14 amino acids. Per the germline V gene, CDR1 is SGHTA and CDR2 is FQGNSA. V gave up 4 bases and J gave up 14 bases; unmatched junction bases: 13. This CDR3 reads CASSSGLAVPEEFF. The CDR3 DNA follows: TGTGCCAGCAGCTCAGGACTAGCAGTACCCGAGGAGTTCTTC.

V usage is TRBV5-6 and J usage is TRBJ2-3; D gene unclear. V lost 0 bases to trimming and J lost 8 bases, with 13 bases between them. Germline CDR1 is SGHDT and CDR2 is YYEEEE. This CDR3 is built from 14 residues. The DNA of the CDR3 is TGTGCCAGCAGCTTGGGAGGCCTCGAAGGTACGCAGTATTTT. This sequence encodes CASSLGGLEGTQYF.

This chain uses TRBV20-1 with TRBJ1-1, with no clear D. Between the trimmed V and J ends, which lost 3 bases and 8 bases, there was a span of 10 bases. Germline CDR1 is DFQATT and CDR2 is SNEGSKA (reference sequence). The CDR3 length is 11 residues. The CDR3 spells CSARNGIEAFF. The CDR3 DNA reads TGCAGTGCTAGGAACGGTATCGAAGCTTTCTTT.

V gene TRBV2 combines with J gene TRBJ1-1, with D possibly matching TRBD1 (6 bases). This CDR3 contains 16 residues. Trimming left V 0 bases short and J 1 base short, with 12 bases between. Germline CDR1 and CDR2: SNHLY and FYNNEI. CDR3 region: CASSEARGASNTEAFF. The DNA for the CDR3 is TGTGCCAGCAGTGAAGCGCGGGGGGCGTCGAACACTGAAGCTTTCTTT.

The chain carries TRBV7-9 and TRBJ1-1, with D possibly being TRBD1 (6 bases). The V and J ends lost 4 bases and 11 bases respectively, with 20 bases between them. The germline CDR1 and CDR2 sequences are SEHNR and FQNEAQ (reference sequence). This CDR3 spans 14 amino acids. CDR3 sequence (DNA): TGTGCCAGCAGCTCCGGACAGAGTCCCCGGGATGCTTTCTTT. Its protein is CASSSGQSPRDAFF.

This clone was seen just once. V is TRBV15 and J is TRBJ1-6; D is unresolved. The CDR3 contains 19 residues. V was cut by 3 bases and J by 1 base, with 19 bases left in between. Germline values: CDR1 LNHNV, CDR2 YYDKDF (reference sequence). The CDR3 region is CATSSPHQSGSSYNSPLHF. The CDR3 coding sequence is TGTGCCACCAGCAGCCCCCACCAATCCGGGAGTTCCTATAATTCACCCCTCCACTTT.

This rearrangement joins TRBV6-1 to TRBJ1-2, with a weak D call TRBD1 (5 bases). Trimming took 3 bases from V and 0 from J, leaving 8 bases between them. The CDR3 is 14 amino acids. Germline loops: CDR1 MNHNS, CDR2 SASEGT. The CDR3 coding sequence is TGTGCCAGCAGTGAGCCAGGGACTAACTATGGCTACACCTTC. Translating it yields CASSEPGTNYGYTF.

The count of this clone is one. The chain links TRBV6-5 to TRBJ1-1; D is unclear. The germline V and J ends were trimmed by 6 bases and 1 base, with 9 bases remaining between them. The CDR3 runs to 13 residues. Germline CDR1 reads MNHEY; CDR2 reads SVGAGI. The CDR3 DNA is TGTGCCAGCAGGGAGGACGGGAACACTGAAGCTTTCTTT. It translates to CASREDGNTEAFF.

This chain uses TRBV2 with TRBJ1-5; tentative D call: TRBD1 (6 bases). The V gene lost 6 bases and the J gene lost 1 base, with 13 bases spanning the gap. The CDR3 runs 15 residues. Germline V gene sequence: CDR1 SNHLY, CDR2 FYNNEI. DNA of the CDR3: TGTGCCAGCAGACCCGACAGGCGGAGCAATCAGCCCCAGCATTTT. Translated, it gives CASRPDRRSNQPQHF.

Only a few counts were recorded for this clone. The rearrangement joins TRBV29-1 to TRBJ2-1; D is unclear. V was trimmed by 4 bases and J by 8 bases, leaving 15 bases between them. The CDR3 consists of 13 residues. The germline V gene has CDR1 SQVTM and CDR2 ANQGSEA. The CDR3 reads CSVAARLEDEQFF. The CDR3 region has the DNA TGCAGCGTTGCGGCACGGCTTGAGGATGAGCAGTTCTTC.

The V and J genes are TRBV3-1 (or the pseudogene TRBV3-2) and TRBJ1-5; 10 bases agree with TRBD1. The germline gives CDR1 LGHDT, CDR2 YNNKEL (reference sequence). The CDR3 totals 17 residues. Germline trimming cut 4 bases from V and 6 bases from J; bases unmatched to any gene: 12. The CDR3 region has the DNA TGTGCCAGCAGCCCATACCCCGCGACAGGGGGCAGTCAGCCCCAGCATTTT. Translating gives CASSPYPATGGSQPQHF.

Written as DNA, the CDR3 is TGTGCCAGCAGCATATCAGTTGACACAAAATATGGCTACACCTTC. Amino acid sequence: CASSISVDTKYGYTF. The chain is built from TRBV6-6 and TRBJ1-2, with D uncertain. The V gene lost 6 bases and the J gene lost 5 bases, with 19 bases spanning the gap. CDR3 size: 15 residues. From germline, CDR1 is MNHNY and CDR2 SVGAGI (reference sequence).

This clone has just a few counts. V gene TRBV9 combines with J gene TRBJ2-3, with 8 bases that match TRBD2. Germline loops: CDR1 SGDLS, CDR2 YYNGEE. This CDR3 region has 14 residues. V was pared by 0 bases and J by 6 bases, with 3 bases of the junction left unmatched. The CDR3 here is CASSVAGGSDTQYF. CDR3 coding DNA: TGTGCCAGCAGCGTAGCGGGGGGGTCTGATACGCAGTATTTT.

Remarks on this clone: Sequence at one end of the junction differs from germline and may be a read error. CDR3 bases: TGTGCCAGCAGTTACCGGGTCCATCAACCCCAGCATTTT. As protein: CASSYRVHQPQHF. The chain employs TRBV6-2 or TRBV6-3 and TRBJ1-5, with D unresolved. CDR3 length: 13 amino acids. Germline V lookup: CDR1 MNHEY, CDR2 SVGEGT.

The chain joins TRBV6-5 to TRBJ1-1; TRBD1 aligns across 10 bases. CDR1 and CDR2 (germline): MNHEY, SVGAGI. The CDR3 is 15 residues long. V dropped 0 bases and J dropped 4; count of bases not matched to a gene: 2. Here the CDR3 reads CASSYSRTGGTEAFF. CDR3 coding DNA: TGTGCCAGCAGTTACTCTAGGACAGGGGGCACTGAAGCTTTCTTT.

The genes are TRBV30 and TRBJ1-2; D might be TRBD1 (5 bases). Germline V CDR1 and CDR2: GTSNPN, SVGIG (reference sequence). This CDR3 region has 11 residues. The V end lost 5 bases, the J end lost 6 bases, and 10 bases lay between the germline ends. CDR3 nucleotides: TGTGCCTGGGGGACTTATAATGGCTACACCTTC. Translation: CAWGTYNGYTF.

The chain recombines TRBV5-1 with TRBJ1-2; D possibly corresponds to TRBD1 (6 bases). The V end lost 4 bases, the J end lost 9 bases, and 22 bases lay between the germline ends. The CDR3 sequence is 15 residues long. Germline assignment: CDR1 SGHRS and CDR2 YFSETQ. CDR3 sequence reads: CASSPLGGTGGRYTF. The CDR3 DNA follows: TGCGCCAGCAGCCCGCTTGGGGGGACGGGGGGGCGCTACACCTTC.

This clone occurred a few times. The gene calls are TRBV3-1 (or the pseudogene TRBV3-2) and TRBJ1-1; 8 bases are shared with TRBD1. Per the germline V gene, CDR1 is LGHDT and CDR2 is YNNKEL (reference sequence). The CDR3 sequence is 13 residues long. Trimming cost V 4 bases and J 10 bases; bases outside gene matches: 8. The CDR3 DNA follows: TGTGCCAGCAGCCCCGCAGGGGGCTCCGGAGCTTTCTTT. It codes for CASSPAGGSGAFF.

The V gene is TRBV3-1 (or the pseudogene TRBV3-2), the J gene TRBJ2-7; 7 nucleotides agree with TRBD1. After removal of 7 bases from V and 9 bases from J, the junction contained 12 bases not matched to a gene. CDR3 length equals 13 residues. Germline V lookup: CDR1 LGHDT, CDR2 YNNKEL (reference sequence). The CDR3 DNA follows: TGTGCCAGCACCGCGACAGGGAAGAAAGTGCAGTACTTC. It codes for CASTATGKKVQYF.

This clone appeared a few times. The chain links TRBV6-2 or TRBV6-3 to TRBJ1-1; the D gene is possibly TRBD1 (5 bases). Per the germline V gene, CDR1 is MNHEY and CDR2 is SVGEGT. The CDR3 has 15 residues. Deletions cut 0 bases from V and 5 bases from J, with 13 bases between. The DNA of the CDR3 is TGTGCCAGCAGTTACTCCCGGGGGTTGGGGACTGAAGCTTTCTTT. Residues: CASSYSRGLGTEAFF.

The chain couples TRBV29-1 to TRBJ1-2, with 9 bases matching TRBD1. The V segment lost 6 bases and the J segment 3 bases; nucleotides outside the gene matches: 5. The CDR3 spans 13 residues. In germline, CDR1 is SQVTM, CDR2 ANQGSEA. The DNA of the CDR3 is TGCAGCGTAACGGGACAGGGCGACTATGGCTACACCTTC. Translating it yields CSVTGQGDYGYTF.

The CDR3 DNA reads TGTGCCAGCAGCTTAGGGCAGAAGAATGAAAAACTGTTTTTT. This encodes CASSLGQKNEKLFF. V usage is TRBV7-8 and J usage is TRBJ1-4; no definite D call. The CDR3 contains 14 residues. Germline V gives CDR1 SGHVS, CDR2 FQNEAQ. V was pared by 1 base and J by 5 bases, with 8 bases between.

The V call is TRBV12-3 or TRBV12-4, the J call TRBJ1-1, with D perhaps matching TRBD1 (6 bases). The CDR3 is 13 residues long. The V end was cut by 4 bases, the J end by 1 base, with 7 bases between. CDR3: CASSYRENTEAFF. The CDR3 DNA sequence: TGTGCCAGCAGTTACAGGGAGAACACTGAAGCTTTCTTT.

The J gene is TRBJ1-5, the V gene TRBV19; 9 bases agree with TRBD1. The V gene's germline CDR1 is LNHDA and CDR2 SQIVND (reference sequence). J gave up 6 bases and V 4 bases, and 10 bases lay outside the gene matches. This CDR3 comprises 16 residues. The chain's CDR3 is CASSKRTGEDRQPQHF. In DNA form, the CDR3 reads TGTGCCAGTAGTAAAAGGACAGGGGAGGATCGTCAGCCCCAGCATTTT.

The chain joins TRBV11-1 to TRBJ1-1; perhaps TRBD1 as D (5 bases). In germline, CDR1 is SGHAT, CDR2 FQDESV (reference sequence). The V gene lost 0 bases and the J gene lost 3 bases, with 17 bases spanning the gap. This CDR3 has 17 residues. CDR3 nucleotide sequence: TGTGCCAGCAGCTTAGCCTGGGCGGGCACGGGGGACACTGAAGCTTTCTTT. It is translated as CASSLAWAGTGDTEAFF.

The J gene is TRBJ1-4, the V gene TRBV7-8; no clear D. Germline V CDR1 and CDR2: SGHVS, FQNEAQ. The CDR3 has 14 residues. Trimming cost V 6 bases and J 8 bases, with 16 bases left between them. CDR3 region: CASSPARYREKLFF. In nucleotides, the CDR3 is TGTGCCAGCAGTCCCGCGAGATACCGGGAAAAACTGTTTTTT.

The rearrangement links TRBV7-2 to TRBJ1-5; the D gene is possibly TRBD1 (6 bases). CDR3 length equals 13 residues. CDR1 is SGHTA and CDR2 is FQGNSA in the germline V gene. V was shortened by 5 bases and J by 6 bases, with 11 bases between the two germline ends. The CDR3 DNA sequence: TGTGCCAGCAGCCCGCAGGGGCGTCAGCCCCAGCATTTT. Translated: CASSPQGRQPQHF.

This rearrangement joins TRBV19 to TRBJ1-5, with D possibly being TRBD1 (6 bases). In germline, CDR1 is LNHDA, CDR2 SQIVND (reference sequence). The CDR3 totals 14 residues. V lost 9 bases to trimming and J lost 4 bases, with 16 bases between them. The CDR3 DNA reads TGTGCCAGAGCAGACAGGATCCGAAATCAGCCCCAGCATTTT. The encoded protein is CARADRIRNQPQHF. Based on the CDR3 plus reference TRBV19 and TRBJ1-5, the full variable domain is DGGITQSPKYLFRKEGQNVTLSCEQNLNHDAMYWYRQDPGQGLRLIYYSQIVNDFQKGDIAEGYSVSREKKESFPLTVTSAQKNPTAFYLCARADRIRNQPQHFGDGTRLSIL.

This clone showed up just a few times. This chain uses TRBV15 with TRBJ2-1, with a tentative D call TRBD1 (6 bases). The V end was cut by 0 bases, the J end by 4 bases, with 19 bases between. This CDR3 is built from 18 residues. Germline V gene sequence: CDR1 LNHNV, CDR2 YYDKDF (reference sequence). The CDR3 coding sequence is TGTGCCACCAGCAGAGATCGAGGTGTTCAGGGGATATACAATGAGCAGTTCTTC. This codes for CATSRDRGVQGIYNEQFF. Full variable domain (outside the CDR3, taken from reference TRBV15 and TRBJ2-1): DAMVIQNPRYQVTQFGKPVTLSCSQTLNHNVMYWYQQKSSQAPKLLFHYYDKDFNNEADTPDNFQSRRPNTSFCFLDIRSPGLGDTAMYLCATSRDRGVQGIYNEQFFGPGTRLTVL.

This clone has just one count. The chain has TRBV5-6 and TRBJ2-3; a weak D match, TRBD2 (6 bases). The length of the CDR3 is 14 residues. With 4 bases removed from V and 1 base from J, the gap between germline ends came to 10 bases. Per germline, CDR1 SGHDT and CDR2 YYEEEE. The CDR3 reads CASSQKRGTDTQYF. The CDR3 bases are TGTGCCAGCAGCCAGAAGCGGGGCACAGATACGCAGTATTTT.